The 11 T cell receptor beta chains below come from one sample, sequenced in a study of blood T cells in healthy people across ages. Primers used in a second PCR of about 6 to 11 cycles were a sample-barcoded 5' primer and a J-beta primer mix. TCRdb ran MiXCR on the 5' RACE reads and lists one entry per CDR3 protein. The table has about a million distinct CDR3 sequences, about 44% seen once. The specimen sequenced was blood. The receptors here all came from a man aged 25-45 years in good health.

In the case of this clonotype: One junction end disagrees with the germline gene, perhaps due to a read error. CDR3 amino acids: CASNLDYGYTF. In DNA, the CDR3 is TGTGCCAGCAATTTAGACTATGGCTACACCTTC. The rearrangement joins TRBV28 to TRBJ1-2; D remains ambiguous. This CDR3 has 11 residues. CDR1 is MDHEN, CDR2 SYDVKM, per germline.

This clonotype was picked up a small number of times. V gene TRBV28 combines with J gene TRBJ2-1; D might be TRBD2 (7 bases). Trimming pared 8 bases from V and 6 bases from J, leaving 14 bases between. CDR1 MDHEN and CDR2 SYDVKM come from the germline V gene. This CDR3 region has 13 residues. CDR3: CASLGGARNEQFF. As DNA, the CDR3 is TGTGCCAGCCTAGGGGGGGCGCGCAATGAGCAGTTCTTC. Drawing the rest from reference TRBV28 and TRBJ2-1, the complete variable domain is DVKVTQSSRYLVKRTGEKVFLECVQDMDHENMFWYRQDPGLGLRLIYFSYDVKMKEKGDIPEGYSVSREKKERFSLILESASTNQTSMYLCASLGGARNEQFFGPGTRLTVL.

Details on this clonotype: A junction end diverges from the germline sequence, so it may reflect a read error. The rearrangement links TRBV5-1 to TRBJ2-7; D gene uncertain. Germline values: CDR1 SGHRS, CDR2 YFSETQ. The CDR3 is made up of 17 amino acids. This CDR3 reads CASSPEGWGEITYERYF. Here the CDR3 DNA reads TGCGCCAGCAGCCCGGAAGGGTGGGGTGAAATCACCTACGAGCGGTACTTC.

On this clonotype: A read error may be the cause here, since a much bigger clone is one base away. V gene TRBV29-1 combines with J gene TRBJ2-7, with a weak D call TRBD1 (9 bases). This CDR3 comprises 12 residues. CDR1 SQVTM and CDR2 ANQGSEA come from the germline V gene. The CDR3 DNA reads as TGCAACGTAGCGGGACAGGGCCTGGAGCAGTACTTC. Translation gives CNVAGQGLEQYF.

This clonotype was detected only a few times. The rearrangement links TRBV29-1 to TRBJ2-7; no definite D call. Germline lookup yields CDR1 SQVTM and CDR2 ANQGSEA. With 0 bases removed from V and 3 bases from J, the gap between germline ends came to 15 bases. The CDR3 spans 15 residues. The CDR3 DNA is TGCAGCGTTGAAGATCCATGGCAGGAGAACTACGAGCAGTACTTC. Translated: CSVEDPWQENYEQYF.

Points on this clonotype: This could be a read error, since a much larger clone is one nucleotide away. V is TRBV6-1 and J is TRBJ1-5; the match to TRBD1 covers 8 bases. Germline V gene lookup returns CDR1 MNHNS and CDR2 SASEGT. This CDR3 is built from 13 residues. In DNA, the CDR3 is TGTACCAGCAGTGGACAGGGAGGTCAGCCCCAGCATTTT. This gives the protein CTSSGQGGQPQHF.

This clonotype was counted only a few times. This rearrangement joins TRBV27 to TRBJ2-7, with 9 bases matching TRBD1. Germline CDR1 and CDR2: MNHEY and SMNVEV (reference sequence). CDR3 length equals 15 residues. The J segment lost 1 base and the V segment lost 4 bases, leaving 5 bases of the junction unmatched. The CDR3 spells CASSSGTGISYEQYF. The CDR3 region has the DNA TGTGCCAGCAGTTCCGGGACAGGGATTTCCTACGAGCAGTACTTC.

This clonotype was counted a few times. The rearrangement joins TRBV6-2 or TRBV6-3 to TRBJ1-1; 9 nucleotides align to TRBD1. This CDR3 contains 16 residues. Trimming at V came to 6 bases and at J to 0 bases, leaving 8 bases not matched to a gene. CDR1 and CDR2 (germline): MNHEY, SVGEGT. The CDR3 protein is CASSRRTGDMNTEAFF. As DNA, the CDR3 is TGTGCCAGCAGCCGCCGGACAGGGGACATGAACACTGAAGCTTTCTTT.

This clonotype was seen at least ten times. The chain is built from TRBV18 and TRBJ2-7; D unclear. The ends were cut back, 3 bases at V and 0 bases at J, with 9 bases in the middle. CDR3 length equals 14 residues. Germline V gene sequence: CDR1 KGHSH, CDR2 LQKENI. CDR3 coding DNA: TGTGCCAGCTCACCTTCGGCCAACTCCTACGAGCAGTACTTC. As protein: CASSPSANSYEQYF.

The chain is built from TRBV6-2 or TRBV6-3 and TRBJ2-3, with no clear D. The CDR3 runs to 15 residues. Germline V gives CDR1 MNHEY, CDR2 SVGEGT. With 4 bases removed from V and 2 bases from J, the gap between germline ends came to 13 bases. The CDR3 loop reads CASSFLASTTDTQYF. The CDR3 coding sequence is TGTGCCAGCAGTTTTTTAGCCTCCACCACAGATACGCAGTATTTT.

This clonotype showed up just a few times. The V and J genes are TRBV29-1 and TRBJ1-2, with D unresolved. There are 13 residues in the CDR3. The germline V gene has CDR1 SQVTM and CDR2 ANQGSEA. V lost 6 bases, J lost 1 base, and 12 bases lay in between. CDR3 DNA: TGCAGCGTCCGACCGATCCTTAACTATGGCTACACCTTC. Translated, it gives CSVRPILNYGYTF. The variable domain in full, completed from reference TRBV29-1 and TRBJ1-2, reads SAVISQKPSRDICQRGTSLTIQCQVDSQVTMMFWYRQQPGQSLTLIATANQGSEATYESGFVIDKFPISRPNLTFSTLTVSNMSPEDSSIYLCSVRPILNYGYTFGSGTRLTVV.